This TCR beta chain was captured in a study of T cells in Graves' hyperthyroidism and ophthalmopathy. This clonotype has just a few counts. What it binds is unknown. Study-wide points: For ophthalmopathy, model prediction preceded onset by a median around 7 months.

Researchers amplified the TCR beta CDR3 regions from RNA transcripts. First-round RT-PCR targeting the TCR CDR3 was performed with the HTBI primer set. MiXCR, applied by TCRdb to the multiplex PCR reads, yields one record per CDR3 protein. The repertoire has approximately 100,000 distinct CDR3 sequences, 45% to 50% of them found once; the top ten carry roughly 25%. J lost 8 bases, V lost 0 bases, and 5 bases had no gene match. Germline V gives CDR1 MNHEY, CDR2 SMNVEV (reference sequence). This CDR3 comprises 14 residues. J is TRBJ1-2 and V is TRBV27; 8 bases agree with TRBD1. This clonotype originated in a man between 40 and 49 years old with Graves' hyperthyroidism. The sample was blood. The chain's CDR3 is CASSLSLQGGGYTF. CDR3 nucleotide sequence: TGTGCCAGCAGTTTATCGCTACAGGGGGGGGGCTACACCTTC.